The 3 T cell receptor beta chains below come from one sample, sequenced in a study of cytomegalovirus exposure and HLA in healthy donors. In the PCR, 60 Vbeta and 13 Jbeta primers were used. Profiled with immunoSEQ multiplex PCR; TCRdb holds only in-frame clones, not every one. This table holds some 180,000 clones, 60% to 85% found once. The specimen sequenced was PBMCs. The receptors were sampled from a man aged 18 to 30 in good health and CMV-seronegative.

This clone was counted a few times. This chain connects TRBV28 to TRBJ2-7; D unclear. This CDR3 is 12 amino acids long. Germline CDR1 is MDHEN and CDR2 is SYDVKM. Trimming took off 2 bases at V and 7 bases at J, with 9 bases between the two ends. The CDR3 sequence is CASSLIGLEQYF. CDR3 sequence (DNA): TGTGCCAGCAGTTTAATCGGTCTGGAGCAGTACTTC.

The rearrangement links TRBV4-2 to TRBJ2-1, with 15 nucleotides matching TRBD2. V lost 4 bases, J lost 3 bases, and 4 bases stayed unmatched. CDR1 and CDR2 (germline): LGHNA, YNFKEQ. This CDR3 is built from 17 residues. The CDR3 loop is CASSRGTSGRFYNEQFF. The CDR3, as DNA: TGTGCCAGCAGCCGAGGGACTAGCGGGAGGTTCTACAATGAGCAGTTCTTC.

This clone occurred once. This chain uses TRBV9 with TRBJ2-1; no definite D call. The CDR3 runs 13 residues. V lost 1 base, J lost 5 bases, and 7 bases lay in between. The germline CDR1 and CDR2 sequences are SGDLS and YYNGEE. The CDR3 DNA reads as TGTGCCAGCAGCGTATCCCCGGACAATGAGCAGTTCTTC. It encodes CASSVSPDNEQFF. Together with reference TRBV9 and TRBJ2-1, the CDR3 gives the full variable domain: DSGVTQTPKHLITATGQRVTLRCSPRSGDLSVYWYQQSLDQGLQFLIQYYNGEERAKGNILERFSAQQFPDLHSELNLSSLELGDSALYFCASSVSPDNEQFFGPGTRLTVL.